A single sample is the source of the 32 T cell receptor beta chains below, sequenced in a study of CD8 T cells in ankylosing spondylitis. TCRdb ran MiXCR on the 5' RACE reads and lists one entry per CDR3 protein. Among 450,000 or so distinct CDR3 sequences listed, 26% were seen once. Study-wide findings and caveats: Characteristic, it appeared, of ankylosing spondylitis blood was a TCR beta motif of fewer than 10 highly homologous variants.

These TCRs' antigens remain unknown. The sample was blood, either unsorted or a sorted T cell fraction (not recorded which). The receptors were sampled from a male donor with ankylosing spondylitis.

The V call is TRBV27, the J call TRBJ2-2, with a tentative D call TRBD1 (5 bases). Germline values: CDR1 MNHEY, CDR2 SMNVEV (reference sequence). This CDR3 is 14 amino acids long. Trimming took off 6 bases at V and 6 bases at J, with 14 bases between the two ends. CDR3 sequence: CASRVQGSAGELFF. The CDR3, as DNA: TGTGCCAGCAGGGTTCAGGGATCAGCCGGGGAGCTGTTTTTT.

This clonotype was counted ten times or more. The V call is TRBV7-8, the J call TRBJ2-7; D ambiguous. The germline CDR1 and CDR2 sequences are SGHVS and FQNEAQ. V dropped 0 bases and J dropped 5 bases, with 5 bases sitting between them. The CDR3 has 12 residues. CDR3 DNA: TGTGCCAGCAGCTTAGCGACGGACGAGCAGTACTTC. This translates into CASSLATDEQYF. Full variable domain (outside the CDR3, taken from reference TRBV7-8 and TRBJ2-7): GAGVSQSPRYKVAKRGQDVALRCDPISGHVSLFWYQQALGQGPEFLTYFQNEAQLDKSGLPSDRFFAERPEGSVSTLKIQRTQQEDSAVYLCASSLATDEQYFGPGTRLTVT.

This chain links TRBV5-1 with TRBJ1-1; no reliable D call. The CDR3 spans 13 residues. CDR1 is SGHRS, CDR2 YFSETQ, per germline. With 3 bases removed from V and 3 bases from J, the gap between germline ends came to 9 bases. As DNA, the CDR3 is TGCGCCAGCAGCTGGCAACGGGACACTGAAGCTTTCTTT. Its protein is CASSWQRDTEAFF.

The chain has TRBV12-3 or TRBV12-4 and TRBJ1-1; D uncertain. Trimming took 3 bases from V and 11 from J, leaving 16 bases between them. The CDR3 has 13 amino acids. In nucleotides, the CDR3 is TGTGCCAGCAGTTTTCGGCACGATTCTTATGCTTTCTTT. Protein sequence: CASSFRHDSYAFF.

This clonotype was seen a few times. The chain uses TRBV4-2 and TRBJ1-2; 11 bases match TRBD1. Trimming removed 0 bases from V and 7 bases from J; junction bases left unmatched: 7. This CDR3 has 16 residues. The germline CDR1 and CDR2 sequences are LGHNA and YNFKEQ. The CDR3 reads CASSQDLDRGPGGYTF. The CDR3 DNA reads TGTGCCAGCAGCCAAGATCTGGACAGGGGGCCAGGTGGCTACACCTTC.

The chain is built from TRBV6-1 and TRBJ2-7, with D unresolved. V was clipped by 10 bases and J by 3 bases, with 10 bases between them. This CDR3 region has 11 residues. Germline loops: CDR1 MNHNS, CDR2 SASEGT. CDR3 protein: CAISRLYEQYV. The CDR3 nucleotides are TGTGCCATCTCTCGGCTCTACGAGCAGTACGTC.

This chain uses TRBV19 with TRBJ1-4, with D possibly being TRBD1 (6 bases). V dropped 7 bases and J dropped 5 bases, with 14 bases sitting between them. Germline lookup yields CDR1 LNHDA and CDR2 SQIVND (reference sequence). The CDR3 has 14 residues. CDR3 in amino acids: CASTKGQRNEKLFF. The CDR3 DNA is TGTGCCAGTACTAAAGGACAGAGAAATGAAAAACTGTTTTTT.

In this sample, this clonotype turned up a few times. The rearrangement uses TRBV20-1 and TRBJ1-3, with D perhaps TRBD1 (5 bases). Trimming left V 5 bases short and J 0 bases short, with 11 bases between. This CDR3 contains 14 residues. Germline CDR1 and CDR2: DFQATT and SNEGSKA (reference sequence). The CDR3 region is CSASQGGSGNTIYF. The CDR3, as DNA: TGCAGTGCTTCTCAGGGAGGCTCTGGAAACACCATATATTTT.

The genes are TRBV12-3 or TRBV12-4 and TRBJ2-1, with D perhaps matching TRBD2 (5 bases). V was pared by 3 bases and J by 3 bases, with 18 bases between. The CDR3 totals 17 residues. Written as DNA, the CDR3 is TGTGCCAGCAGTTTGGGCTCGCTAGCCCAAGGCTACAATGAGCAGTTCTTC. The encoded protein is CASSLGSLAQGYNEQFF.

J is TRBJ2-1 and V is TRBV7-2; 9 bases line up with TRBD2. Germline V gene lookup returns CDR1 SGHTA and CDR2 FQGNSA. This CDR3 contains 15 residues. With 2 bases clipped from V and 6 bases from J, the junction kept 5 bases outside the gene matches. This CDR3 is CASSLSSGRPNEQFF. The CDR3 DNA reads TGTGCCAGCAGCTTAAGTAGCGGGAGACCCAATGAGCAGTTCTTC.

The V call is TRBV19, the J call TRBJ2-3; 9 nucleotides agree with TRBD2. V dropped 3 bases and J dropped 5; count of bases not matched to a gene: 9. The CDR3 runs 16 residues. Germline CDR1 reads LNHDA; CDR2 reads SQIVND (reference sequence). Here the CDR3 DNA reads TGTGCCAGTAGTATCGGGTTAGCGGGAGCGCGAGATACGCAGTATTTT. Translating gives CASSIGLAGARDTQYF.

This clonotype was seen only a few times. The V gene is TRBV24-1, the J gene TRBJ2-1, with D unclear. This CDR3 has 13 residues. Germline CDR1 KGHDR, CDR2 SFDVKD. Trimming stripped 1 base from V and 7 bases from J, with 7 bases between. The chain's CDR3 is CATSDFLGNEQFF. The CDR3 DNA reads as TGTGCCACCAGTGATTTTTTGGGAAATGAGCAGTTCTTC.

This clonotype has a handful of counts. The J gene is TRBJ2-7, the V gene TRBV7-9; TRBD2 might be the D (7 bases). V dropped 2 bases and J dropped 2 bases, with 16 bases sitting between them. In germline, CDR1 is SEHNR, CDR2 FQNEAQ (reference sequence). CDR3 length: 16 amino acids. Written as DNA, the CDR3 is TGTGCCAGCAGCTTAAAGGGGGGGCAACCAGCCTACGAGCAGTACTTC. Translating it yields CASSLKGGQPAYEQYF.

V usage is TRBV7-2 and J usage is TRBJ1-2, with TRBD1 matching 9 bases. J gave up 6 bases and V 3 bases, and 11 bases lay outside the gene matches. The CDR3 loop spans 16 amino acids. CDR1 is SGHTA, CDR2 FQGNSA, per germline. The CDR3 DNA sequence: TGTGCCAGCAGCTTGCTCCGACAGGGGGGGTACAATGGCTACACCTTC. It is translated as CASSLLRQGGYNGYTF.

The V call is TRBV12-3 or TRBV12-4, the J call TRBJ1-2; D is undetermined. The CDR3 sequence is 14 residues long. V was pared by 1 base and J by 2 bases, with 8 bases between. CDR3 in amino acids: CASSLVEGNYGYTF. CDR3 DNA: TGTGCCAGCAGTTTAGTGGAGGGAAACTATGGCTACACCTTC.

The gene calls are TRBV7-8 and TRBJ2-6, with a possible D match to TRBD2 (5 bases). Trimming took 5 bases from V and 0 from J, leaving 17 bases between them. Germline CDR1 SGHVS, CDR2 FQNEAQ. The CDR3 spans 18 residues. The CDR3 coding sequence is TGTGCCAGCAGCCCTAGACACCGGAGGACCTCTGGGGCCAACGTCCTGACTTTC. Residues: CASSPRHRRTSGANVLTF. The complete variable domain, with remaining parts taken from reference TRBV7-8 and TRBJ2-6, reads GAGVSQSPRYKVAKRGQDVALRCDPISGHVSLFWYQQALGQGPEFLTYFQNEAQLDKSGLPSDRFFAERPEGSVSTLKIQRTQQEDSAVYLCASSPRHRRTSGANVLTFGAGSRLTVL.

The chain uses TRBV14 and TRBJ2-2, with D possibly being TRBD2 (6 bases). Germline CDR1 SGHDN, CDR2 FVKESK. The V and J ends lost 4 bases and 7 bases respectively, with 16 bases between them. This CDR3 spans 15 amino acids. CDR3 sequence (DNA): TGTGCCAGCAGCCGCCTCGGAGGGGATGACGGGGAGCTGTTTTTT. It codes for CASSRLGGDDGELFF.

This clonotype was seen a few times. This rearrangement joins TRBV20-1 to TRBJ2-7, with 7 bases fitting TRBD1. V dropped 5 bases and J dropped 10; count of bases not matched to a gene: 11. This CDR3 has 12 amino acids. Per the germline V gene, CDR1 is DFQATT and CDR2 is SNEGSKA (reference sequence). This CDR3 reads CSAPRGQGPQYF. The CDR3, as DNA: TGCAGTGCTCCTAGGGGGCAGGGTCCACAGTACTTC.

The V and J genes are TRBV7-2 and TRBJ2-1; TRBD1 or TRBD2 may be the D gene (5 bases each). This CDR3 contains 15 residues. In germline, CDR1 is SGHTA, CDR2 FQGNSA. Trimming took 5 bases from V and 2 from J, leaving 13 bases between them. The CDR3 bases are TGTGCCAGCAGCCCTTTAGGGGAGCCCTACAATGAGCAGTTCTTC. Amino acid sequence: CASSPLGEPYNEQFF.

This clonotype has just a few counts. This chain links TRBV2 with TRBJ2-5; 12 bases align to TRBD2. This CDR3 is 15 amino acids long. V shed 7 bases and J 4 bases; nucleotides not matched to a gene: 7. Germline V gene lookup returns CDR1 SNHLY and CDR2 FYNNEI. The DNA of the CDR3 is TGTGCCAGCAATCCGACTAGCGGGAGTCCAGAGACCCAGTACTTC. As protein: CASNPTSGSPETQYF.

The chain links TRBV5-6 to TRBJ1-5; no reliable D call. Trimming stripped 0 bases from V and 10 bases from J, with 14 bases between. CDR1 is SGHDT, CDR2 YYEEEE, per germline. This CDR3 region has 14 residues. CDR3 coding DNA: TGTGCCAGCAGCTTGGGAGTCGAAAGGTCTCCCCAGCATTTT. This encodes CASSLGVERSPQHF.

CDR3 in amino acids: CASSRTTGRVLSGNTIYF. CDR3 sequence (DNA): TGTGCCAGCAGCAGGACGACAGGACGGGTACTCTCTGGAAACACCATATATTTT. This chain links TRBV7-8 with TRBJ1-3, with D maybe TRBD1 (6 bases). This CDR3 is 18 amino acids long. The germline V gene encodes CDR1 SGHVS and CDR2 FQNEAQ. The ends were cut back, 5 bases at V and 0 bases at J, with 20 bases in the middle.

The chain carries TRBV12-3 or TRBV12-4 and TRBJ2-5; D ambiguous. The V and J ends lost 2 bases and 2 bases respectively, with 6 bases between them. This CDR3 contains 13 residues. This CDR3 is CASSLQLQETQYF. The CDR3 coding sequence is TGTGCCAGCAGTTTACAGTTACAAGAGACCCAGTACTTC.

The chain has TRBV3-1 and TRBJ2-1; D call uncertain. Germline assignment: CDR1 LGHDT and CDR2 YNNKEL (reference sequence). The ends were cut back, 3 bases at V and 0 bases at J, with 9 bases in the middle. The CDR3 spans 15 residues. The CDR3 region is CASSQGRSSYNEQFF. DNA for the CDR3: TGTGCCAGCAGCCAGGGCCGCAGCTCCTACAATGAGCAGTTCTTC.

This chain uses TRBV14 with TRBJ2-3; D may be TRBD1 or TRBD2 (5 bases each). V gave up 0 bases and J gave up 0 bases, with 10 bases separating them. The CDR3 sequence is 16 residues long. Germline loops: CDR1 SGHDN, CDR2 FVKESK. CDR3 loop: CASSQEPGLSTDTQYF. DNA of the CDR3: TGTGCCAGCAGCCAAGAACCGGGGCTAAGCACAGATACGCAGTATTTT.

A few counts support this clonotype. The chain links TRBV20-1 to TRBJ1-5, with 8 bases matching TRBD1. The CDR3 contains 14 residues. Germline V gives CDR1 DFQATT, CDR2 SNEGSKA (reference sequence). With 7 bases clipped from V and 4 bases from J, the junction kept 9 bases outside the gene matches. This CDR3 reads CSGNDRGQNQPQHF. The DNA for the CDR3 is TGCAGTGGAAACGACAGGGGCCAAAATCAGCCCCAGCATTTT.

V and J are TRBV5-1 and TRBJ2-7; D perhaps matches TRBD1 (6 bases). Germline lookup yields CDR1 SGHRS and CDR2 YFSETQ. This CDR3 spans 14 amino acids. The germline V and J ends were trimmed by 3 bases and 3 bases, with 13 bases remaining between them. The CDR3 spells CASSCLSRGYEQYV. For the CDR3, the DNA is TGCGCCAGCAGCTGCCTGTCCAGGGGCTACGAGCAGTACGTC.

The genes are TRBV5-1 and TRBJ1-5; TRBD1 might be the D (5 bases). Germline V CDR1 and CDR2: SGHRS, YFSETQ. Trimming shortened V by 1 base and J by 6 bases, and 8 bases separated the two germline ends. The CDR3 loop spans 13 amino acids. The CDR3, as DNA: TGCGCCAGCAGCTTGTTTGGGGGTCAGCCCCAGCATTTT. It is translated as CASSLFGGQPQHF.

The J gene is TRBJ2-1, the V gene TRBV5-1; a weak D match, TRBD2 (6 bases). There are 16 residues in the CDR3. V was pared by 2 bases and J by 5 bases, with 17 bases between. Germline values: CDR1 SGHRS, CDR2 YFSETQ. CDR3 amino acids: CASSFLASGINNEQFF. DNA for the CDR3: TGCGCCAGCAGCTTTCTAGCGTCCGGTATCAACAATGAGCAGTTCTTC.

The chain recombines TRBV29-1 with TRBJ2-7; 11 positions match TRBD2. The germline V gene has CDR1 SQVTM and CDR2 ANQGSEA. The CDR3 length is 13 residues. The junction had 3 bases not matched to a gene; V was cut back by 6 bases and J by 2 bases. The CDR3 here is CSVLTSGTYEQYV. The CDR3 nucleotides read TGCAGCGTGTTGACTAGCGGGACCTACGAGCAGTACGTC.

This clonotype was counted a few times. In nucleotides, the CDR3 is TGTGCCAGCACCGAAGGGAGCACCGGGGAGCTGTTTTTT. Translation gives CASTEGSTGELFF. The genes are TRBV11-2 and TRBJ2-2, with a weak D call TRBD2 (5 bases). Trimming removed 7 bases from V and 4 bases from J, with 10 bases in between. This CDR3 has 13 amino acids. Germline values: CDR1 SGHAT, CDR2 FQNNGV.

This chain links TRBV5-5 with TRBJ2-7; no clear D gene. Germline V lookup: CDR1 SGHKS, CDR2 YYEKEE (reference sequence). Trimming shortened V by 4 bases and J by 0 bases, and 14 bases separated the two germline ends. The CDR3 loop spans 15 amino acids. The CDR3 protein is CASSRTGDISYEQYF. The CDR3 DNA follows: TGTGCCAGCAGCCGGACGGGCGATATCTCCTACGAGCAGTACTTC.